This T cell receptor beta chain was captured by sequencing in a study of blood T cell repertoires in COVID-19. Data came from immunoSEQ multiplex PCR; TCRdb stores just in-frame clones and leaves some out. The sample includes about 200,000 clones, around 80% of them seen just once. The germline gives CDR1 SEHNR, CDR2 FQNEAQ (reference sequence). Losses at the gene ends were 3 bases for V and 11 bases for J; bases not matched to a gene: 7. The CDR3 sequence is 15 residues long. This chain joins TRBV7-9 and TRBJ2-1, with TRBD2 matching 13 bases. Material for sequencing was peripheral blood. The origin of this receptor is a human donor in a cohort sampled during active COVID-19. The CDR3 DNA reads as TGTGCCAGCAGCTTCGGACTAGCGGGAGTGAGTAAGCAGTTCTTC. It specifies CASSFGLAGVSKQFF.